Described below is a single T cell receptor beta chain sequence and its context. What it binds is not known. This CDR3 contains 17 residues. Per the germline V gene, CDR1 is SGHTS and CDR2 is YDEGEE. The sample belongs to a study of naive CD8 T cells in extremely preterm neonates. Healthy nonsmoking adults and healthy children aged 16-56 months donated peripheral blood. The study's findings and limits: The authors flagged variable productive template counts in preterm samples. Preterm infants showed shorter CDR3s, fewer N additions and less trimming than older groups.

Repertoires were generated with immunoSEQ multiplex PCR, while TCRdb's copy carries only in-frame clones and drops some. This table has approximately 7,400 clones, 95% to 98% appearing once. The rearrangement links TRBV5-8 to TRBJ2-5; TRBD1 matches 8 bases. TRBJ2-7 matches the DNA end more closely, so the J call is doubtful. The material sequenced was naive CD8+ T cells from blood. The receptor comes from a human donor in good health. The CDR3: CASSFLGGQDNLYEQYF. The CDR3 DNA reads as TGTGCCAGCAGCTTTTTAGGGGGACAGGATAACCTCTACGAGCAGTACTTC.